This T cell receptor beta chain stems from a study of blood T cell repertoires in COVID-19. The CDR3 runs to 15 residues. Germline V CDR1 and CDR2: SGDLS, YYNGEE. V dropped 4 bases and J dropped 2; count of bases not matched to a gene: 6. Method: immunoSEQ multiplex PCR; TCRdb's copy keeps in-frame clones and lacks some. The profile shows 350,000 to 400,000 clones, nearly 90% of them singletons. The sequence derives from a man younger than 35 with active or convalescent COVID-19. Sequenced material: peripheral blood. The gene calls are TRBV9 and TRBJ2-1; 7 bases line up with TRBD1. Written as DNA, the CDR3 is TGTGCCAGCAGCCCTCGACAGGGAGCCTACAATGAGCAGTTCTTC. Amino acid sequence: CASSPRQGAYNEQFF. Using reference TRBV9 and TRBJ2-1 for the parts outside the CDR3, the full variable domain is DSGVTQTPKHLITATGQRVTLRCSPRSGDLSVYWYQQSLDQGLQFLIQYYNGEERAKGNILERFSAQQFPDLHSELNLSSLELGDSALYFCASSPRQGAYNEQFFGPGTRLTVL.